This TCR beta chain comes out of a study of cytomegalovirus exposure and HLA in healthy donors. For the study at large: The same platform used for the roughly 610 first-cohort repertoires was also used for the roughly 130 validation repertoires, as a later analysis reported.

V lost 3 bases, J lost 4 bases, and 22 bases lay in between. The V gene's germline CDR1 is MDHEN and CDR2 SYDVKM. This CDR3 is 17 amino acids long. Assay used: immunoSEQ multiplex PCR; TCRdb lists only in-frame clones, some missing. The profile shows hundreds of thousands of clones, roughly 90% of them singletons. This TCR was sampled from a woman aged 18 to 35 in good health and CMV-seronegative. Sample: PBMCs. This chain uses TRBV28 with TRBJ2-7, with D maybe TRBD1 (5 bases). The CDR3: CASSLILGQGIIYEQYF. Here the CDR3 DNA reads TGTGCCAGCAGTTTGATTCTCGGGCAGGGAATCATTTACGAGCAGTACTTC.